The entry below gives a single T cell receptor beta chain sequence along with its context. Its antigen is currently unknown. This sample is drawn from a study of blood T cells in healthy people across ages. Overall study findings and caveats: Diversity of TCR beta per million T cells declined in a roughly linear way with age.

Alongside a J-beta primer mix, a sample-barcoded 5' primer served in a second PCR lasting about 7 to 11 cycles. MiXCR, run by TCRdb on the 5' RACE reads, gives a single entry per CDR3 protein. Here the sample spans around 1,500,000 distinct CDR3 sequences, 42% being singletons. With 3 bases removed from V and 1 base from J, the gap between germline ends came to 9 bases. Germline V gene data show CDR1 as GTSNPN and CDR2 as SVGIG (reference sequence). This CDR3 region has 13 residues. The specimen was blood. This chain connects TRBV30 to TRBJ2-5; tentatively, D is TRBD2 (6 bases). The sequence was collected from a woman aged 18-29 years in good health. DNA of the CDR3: TGTGCCTGGAGCCAGACTAGCCAAGAGACCCAGTACTTC. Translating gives CAWSQTSQETQYF.